This T cell receptor (beta chain) was profiled in a study of T cell responses to AZD1222 COVID-19 vaccine. Germline V gene lookup returns CDR1 SEHNR and CDR2 FQNEAQ (reference sequence). The V segment lost 1 base and the J segment 3 bases; nucleotides outside the gene matches: 3. The CDR3 length is 15 residues. Study-wide results and caveats: The study identified only five to seven AZD1222 recipients as seropositive at baseline. Donors were mostly white British, more females; clonal diversity possibly underestimated. Reports say nearly half of spike-specific TCRs go after unmutated variant regions. Receipt of two AZD1222 doses was followed by a rise in Spike-specific TCR breadth and depth.

TCRdb keeps only in-frame clones here, not all; method: immunoSEQ multiplex PCR. The sample carries more than 140,000 clones, around 89% recorded once. This clone was observed a handful of times. Its matching antigen is unknown. The chain links TRBV7-9 to TRBJ2-7, with 10 bases fitting TRBD1. This TCR was sampled from an adult in good health. The sequenced sample was peripheral blood, obtained on day 0 of AZD1222 vaccination. CDR3 sequence reads: CASSLEGQGLYEQYF. CDR3 sequence (DNA): TGTGCCAGCAGCTTAGAGGGACAGGGGCTCTACGAGCAGTACTTC.